This TCR beta chain was captured by sequencing in a study of neurological immune-mediated disorders. Whole-study results and caveats: Across subjects, expanded clones had no CDR3 amino acid sequences in common, pointing to private repertoires in all groups.

TCRdb re-analysed the 5' RACE reads in MiXCR, keeping a single row per CDR3 protein. Seen here are about 50,000 distinct CDR3 sequences, under 13% observed once, and the top ten hold 21%. Trimming shortened V by 5 bases and J by 3 bases, and 14 bases separated the two germline ends. Germline lookup yields CDR1 ENHRY and CDR2 SYGVKD. CDR3 length: 16 amino acids. This clonotype was picked up many times. Its specificity is unknown. V usage is TRBV10-3 and J usage is TRBJ2-6; tentatively, D is TRBD1 (6 bases). This TCR came from a woman aged 40 to 50 with HTLV-1-associated myelopathy (HAM/TSP). The sample was PBMCs. For the CDR3, the DNA is TGTGCCATCAGTCCGTGGACAGTAGGTGGGGCCAACGTCCTGACTTTC. Translation gives CAISPWTVGGANVLTF.